Each of the 30 T cell receptor beta chains below was sequenced from the same sample in a study of T cell responses to AZD1222 COVID-19 vaccine. The method was immunoSEQ multiplex PCR; TCRdb's version includes in-frame clones alone and lacks a portion of them. The table lists some 170,000 clones, roughly 92% of them singletons, with 2.6% in the top ten. This specimen was peripheral blood, taken on day 0 of AZD1222 vaccination. The receptor set was obtained from an adult in good health.

The chain employs TRBV7-9 and TRBJ2-5; D is unclear. Germline V gene data show CDR1 as SEHNR and CDR2 as FQNEAQ (reference sequence). With 4 bases removed from V and 10 bases from J, the gap between germline ends came to 16 bases. The CDR3 is 13 residues long. Here the CDR3 reads CASSSQSSGIQYF. CDR3 sequence (DNA): TGTGCCAGCAGCTCCCAAAGCTCGGGCATCCAGTACTTC.

The J gene is TRBJ1-2, the V gene TRBV3-1 (or the pseudogene TRBV3-2), with 10 bases lining up with TRBD1. This CDR3 is 16 amino acids long. Germline-derived CDR1 and CDR2 are LGHDT and YNNKEL (reference sequence). J gave up 3 bases and V 6 bases, and 10 bases lay outside the gene matches. CDR3 sequence (DNA): TGTGCCAGCAGATACGTAGCCGGGACAGGGGACTATGGCTACACCTTC. Its translation: CASRYVAGTGDYGYTF.

V usage is TRBV18 and J usage is TRBJ1-1; no clear D. Germline CDR1 KGHSH, CDR2 LQKENI. The V and J ends lost 2 bases and 5 bases respectively, with 15 bases between them. This CDR3 is 15 amino acids long. CDR3 sequence: CASSPDPRGITEAFF. The CDR3 bases are TGTGCCAGCTCACCAGACCCTCGAGGGATTACTGAAGCTTTCTTT.

This chain uses TRBV9 with TRBJ1-2; possible D gene TRBD1, 6 bases. CDR1 and CDR2 (germline): SGDLS, YYNGEE. This CDR3 is built from 17 residues. V was shortened by 3 bases and J by 0 bases, with 18 bases between the two germline ends. The CDR3 DNA follows: TGTGCCAGCAGCGCCATAAACAGGGTTGGTACTAACTATGGCTACACCTTC. Translation: CASSAINRVGTNYGYTF.

The chain combines TRBV19 with TRBJ1-2; D is ambiguous. Germline-derived CDR1 and CDR2 are LNHDA and SQIVND (reference sequence). Trimming removed 3 bases at V and 1 base at J, with 9 bases between. There are 14 residues in the CDR3. As DNA, the CDR3 is TGTGCCAGTAGTATGAAGGGCGGTAACTATGGCTACACCTTC. Translating it yields CASSMKGGNYGYTF.

The chain joins TRBV27 to TRBJ2-7; 13 bases map to TRBD2. Germline V gives CDR1 MNHEY, CDR2 SMNVEV (reference sequence). After removal of 6 bases from V and 3 bases from J, the junction contained 8 bases not matched to a gene. This CDR3 contains 16 residues. This chain's CDR3 is CASSDFRTSGSYEQYF. The CDR3 DNA reads as TGTGCCAGCAGCGATTTCAGGACTAGCGGGAGCTACGAGCAGTACTTC.

The genes are TRBV5-1 and TRBJ2-7; D is perhaps TRBD1 (6 bases). The germline V gene has CDR1 SGHRS and CDR2 YFSETQ. V lost 4 bases to trimming and J lost 0 bases, with 11 bases between them. The CDR3 is made up of 14 amino acids. The CDR3, as DNA: TGCGCCAGCAGCCCCGGACAGAACTCCTACGAGCAGTACTTC. It codes for CASSPGQNSYEQYF.

This clone was recorded once. The V and J genes are TRBV10-3 and TRBJ2-3; no reliable D call. Germline lookup yields CDR1 ENHRY and CDR2 SYGVKD. The CDR3 extends over 13 amino acids. V was trimmed by 8 bases and J by 0 bases, leaving 9 bases between them. The CDR3: CAIGRPSTDTQYF. CDR3 coding DNA: TGTGCCATCGGCAGGCCAAGCACAGATACGCAGTATTTT.

The V call is TRBV19, the J call TRBJ1-1; no definite D call. The CDR3 is made up of 13 amino acids. The V and J ends lost 0 bases and 3 bases respectively, with 5 bases between them. Germline CDR1 LNHDA, CDR2 SQIVND (reference sequence). CDR3 nucleotides: TGTGCCAGTAGTATAGAGAGTTACACTGAAGCTTTCTTT. Its translation is CASSIESYTEAFF.

The chain uses TRBV5-1 and TRBJ1-1; no definite D call. Germline V CDR1 and CDR2: SGHRS, YFSETQ. The CDR3 runs to 13 residues. V dropped 5 bases and J dropped 0 bases, with 8 bases sitting between them. The DNA for the CDR3 is TGCGCCAGCAGAGGGAACATGAACACTGAAGCTTTCTTT. It yields the protein CASRGNMNTEAFF. Together with reference TRBV5-1 and TRBJ1-1, the CDR3 gives the full variable domain: KAGVTQTPRYLIKTRGQQVTLSCSPISGHRSVSWYQQTPGQGLQFLFEYFSETQRNKGNFPGRFSGRQFSNSRSEMNVSTLELGDSALYLCASRGNMNTEAFFGQGTRLTVV.

The genes are TRBV19 and TRBJ2-7; the match to TRBD1 covers 7 bases. The germline V gene has CDR1 LNHDA and CDR2 SQIVND (reference sequence). CDR3 length: 14 residues. Germline trimming cut 5 bases from V and 5 bases from J; bases unmatched to any gene: 9. CDR3 sequence reads: CASSSRTGANEQYF. The CDR3 DNA sequence: TGTGCCAGTAGTTCCCGTACAGGGGCCAACGAGCAGTACTTC.

This chain connects TRBV19 to TRBJ2-2, with D perhaps given as TRBD1 or TRBD2 (5 bases each). The CDR3 sequence is 15 residues long. Germline-derived CDR1 and CDR2 are LNHDA and SQIVND (reference sequence). Between the trimmed V and J ends, which lost 5 bases and 6 bases, there was a span of 16 bases. The CDR3 region has the DNA TGTGCCAGTAGTGCCTCTGTGGGGGTGGCCGGGGAGCTGTTTTTT. This sequence encodes CASSASVGVAGELFF.

V gene TRBV7-9 combines with J gene TRBJ2-7; D is undetermined. Per the germline V gene, CDR1 is SEHNR and CDR2 is FQNEAQ (reference sequence). CDR3 size: 12 residues. Deletions cut 0 bases from V and 2 bases from J, with 2 bases between. CDR3 amino acids: CASSLATYEQYF. The CDR3 coding sequence is TGTGCCAGCAGCTTAGCTACCTACGAGCAGTACTTC.

This clone showed up just once. The rearrangement joins TRBV29-1 to TRBJ2-7; TRBD1 agrees at 8 bases. This CDR3 has 12 amino acids. Germline-derived CDR1 and CDR2 are SQVTM and ANQGSEA. J lost 6 bases, V lost 3 bases, and 4 bases had no gene match. CDR3 amino acids: CSVDLGQGEQYF. CDR3 DNA sequence: TGCAGCGTTGACCTTGGACAGGGCGAGCAGTACTTC.

This sequence joins TRBV6-5 and TRBJ1-2; TRBD1 aligns across 10 bases. V shed 6 bases and J 9 bases; nucleotides not matched to a gene: 7. Germline CDR1 MNHEY, CDR2 SVGAGI. The CDR3 has 13 residues. This CDR3 is CASSPGQGPSYTF. CDR3 DNA: TGTGCCAGCAGCCCGGGACAGGGGCCGAGCTACACCTTC.

The V call is TRBV7-9, the J call TRBJ2-2, with D hard to call. The CDR3 has 16 amino acids. Trimming pared 1 base from V and 0 bases from J, leaving 9 bases between. Germline CDR1 and CDR2: SEHNR and FQNEAQ (reference sequence). CDR3 in amino acids: CASSLEPLPNTGELFF. The CDR3 nucleotides are TGTGCCAGCAGCTTAGAACCGCTTCCGAACACCGGGGAGCTGTTTTTT.

CDR3 protein: CASTPGTGTLGGYTF. The DNA for the CDR3 is TGTGCCAGCACCCCCGGGACAGGGACATTAGGTGGCTACACCTTC. The chain carries TRBV7-9 and TRBJ1-2; TRBD1 aligns across 9 bases. With 7 bases clipped from V and 7 bases from J, the junction kept 13 bases outside the gene matches. This CDR3 is built from 15 residues. Germline values: CDR1 SEHNR, CDR2 FQNEAQ (reference sequence).

The chain combines TRBV3-1 (or the pseudogene TRBV3-2) with TRBJ1-1; D is unresolved. CDR3 length: 14 residues. The germline V gene has CDR1 LGHDT and CDR2 YNNKEL (reference sequence). V was pared by 4 bases and J by 5 bases, with 14 bases between. DNA for the CDR3: TGTGCCAGCAGCCCGCCGGCGTCGGGGACTGAAGCTTTCTTT. Its translation: CASSPPASGTEAFF.

The chain uses TRBV2 and TRBJ2-7, with D unclear. This CDR3 is built from 14 residues. Trimming cost V 3 bases and J 1 base, with 10 bases left between them. The V gene's germline CDR1 is SNHLY and CDR2 FYNNEI. Written as DNA, the CDR3 is TGTGCCAGCAGTGATGGGATAGTTTCCTACGAGCAGTACTTC. It specifies CASSDGIVSYEQYF.

The V and J genes are TRBV3-1 (or the pseudogene TRBV3-2) and TRBJ2-3; TRBD2 matches at 9 bases. This CDR3 region has 16 residues. The germline V gene has CDR1 LGHDT and CDR2 YNNKEL (reference sequence). Trimming removed 4 bases from V and 1 base from J; junction bases left unmatched: 6. The CDR3 coding sequence is TGTGCCAGCAGCCCGATACTAGCGGGCGGCACAGATACGCAGTATTTT. Residues: CASSPILAGGTDTQYF.

The V gene is TRBV7-7, the J gene TRBJ1-3; D call uncertain. This CDR3 region has 13 residues. Deletions cut 1 base from V and 2 bases from J, with 3 bases between. Germline V lookup: CDR1 SSHAT, CDR2 FNYEAQ (reference sequence). The CDR3, as DNA: TGTGCCAGCAGCTTAGGAACTGGAAACACCATATATTTT. Protein sequence: CASSLGTGNTIYF. Drawing the rest from reference TRBV7-7 and TRBJ1-3, the complete variable domain is GAGVSQSPRYKVTKRGQDVTLRCDPISSHATLYWYQQALGQGPEFLTYFNYEAQPDKSGLPSDRFSAERPEGSISTLTIQRTEQRDSAMYRCASSLGTGNTIYFGEGSWLTVV.

Here the CDR3 reads CASSSLPSTEKSNYGYTF. The CDR3 DNA follows: TGTGCCAGCAGTTCACTACCTTCGACGGAGAAGTCTAACTATGGCTACACCTTC. This chain uses TRBV27 with TRBJ1-2; D ambiguous. V lost 4 bases and J lost 0, with 21 bases in between. The CDR3 extends over 18 amino acids. Per the germline V gene, CDR1 is MNHEY and CDR2 is SMNVEV (reference sequence).

This clone appeared once. The V and J genes are TRBV2 and TRBJ2-7, with 7 bases lining up with TRBD2. The CDR3 contains 13 residues. Trimming removed 7 bases from V and 2 bases from J; junction bases left unmatched: 5. Germline V gene data show CDR1 as SNHLY and CDR2 as FYNNEI. The CDR3 coding sequence is TGTGCCAGCACTAGCGGAGGGGCCTACGAGCAGTACTTC. It encodes CASTSGGAYEQYF. Variable domain in full (rest from reference TRBV2 and TRBJ2-7): EPEVTQTPSHQVTQMGQEVILRCVPISNHLYFYWYRQILGQKVEFLVSFYNNEISEKSEIFDDQFSVERPDGSNFTLKIRSTKLEDSAMYFCASTSGGAYEQYFGPGTRLTVT.

A remark on this clone: Other DNA sequences in this specimen translate into the identical CDR3. The gene calls are TRBV3-1 (or the pseudogene TRBV3-2) and TRBJ1-1; TRBD1 is a possible D gene (5 bases). CDR1 LGHDT and CDR2 YNNKEL come from the germline V gene (reference sequence). Deletions cut 1 base from V and 4 bases from J, with 7 bases between. The CDR3 has 13 residues. The CDR3, as DNA: TGTGCCAGCAGCCAAGTAAGGGGCACTGAAGCTTTCTTT. This translates into CASSQVRGTEAFF.

The V call is TRBV10-3, the J call TRBJ2-4; 8 bases are shared with TRBD1. Germline V gene sequence: CDR1 ENHRY, CDR2 SYGVKD. The trim removed 10 bases at V and 6 bases at J, leaving 8 bases unmatched. CDR3 size: 13 residues. CDR3 sequence: CATRTGPRNIQYF. In nucleotides, the CDR3 is TGTGCCACCCGGACAGGGCCTAGAAACATTCAGTACTTC.

V and J are TRBV10-3 and TRBJ2-7; 8 nucleotides agree with TRBD2. The CDR3 contains 14 residues. Trimming removed 9 bases from V and 2 bases from J; junction bases left unmatched: 9. Germline lookup yields CDR1 ENHRY and CDR2 SYGVKD. The CDR3 nucleotides read TGTGCCATATCAACTAGCGGTCTTCCCTACGAGCAGTACTTC. Translation: CAISTSGLPYEQYF.

The gene calls are TRBV12-5 and TRBJ1-3, with 12 bases lining up with TRBD1. This CDR3 has 17 amino acids. V shed 6 bases, J shed 2 bases, and the junction held 8 bases outside the gene matches. Germline assignment: CDR1 LGHNT and CDR2 FRNRAP. The CDR3 here is CASGFTGTGGPGNTIYF. The CDR3 bases are TGTGCTAGTGGGTTCACAGGGACAGGGGGCCCTGGAAACACCATATATTTT.

This chain connects TRBV6-5 to TRBJ1-5; 8 nucleotides match TRBD1. CDR1 and CDR2 from the germline V gene are MNHEY and SVGAGI. The CDR3 is 13 residues long. J was trimmed by 6 bases and V by 2 bases; bases with no gene match: 0. The CDR3 sequence is CASSYGTGQPQHF. For the CDR3, the DNA is TGTGCCAGCAGTTACGGGACAGGTCAGCCCCAGCATTTT.

The rearrangement links TRBV6-1 to TRBJ2-3; a possible D gene is TRBD1 (6 bases). CDR1 is MNHNS, CDR2 SASEGT, per germline. Trimming pared 10 bases from V and 2 bases from J, leaving 19 bases between. The CDR3 sequence is 15 residues long. CDR3 sequence reads: CATRNRATITDTQYF. The CDR3 DNA follows: TGTGCCACCAGGAACAGGGCCACCATCACAGATACGCAGTATTTT.

This clone was observed a handful of times. The chain links TRBV6-6 to TRBJ1-1, with D unclear. CDR1 and CDR2 from the germline V gene are MNHNY and SVGAGI (reference sequence). V gave up 5 bases and J gave up 3 bases, with 19 bases separating them. The CDR3 is made up of 16 amino acids. Here the CDR3 DNA reads TGTGCCAGCAGTCCTCCTCACCCCCTAGAGGACACTGAAGCTTTCTTT. Residues: CASSPPHPLEDTEAFF.